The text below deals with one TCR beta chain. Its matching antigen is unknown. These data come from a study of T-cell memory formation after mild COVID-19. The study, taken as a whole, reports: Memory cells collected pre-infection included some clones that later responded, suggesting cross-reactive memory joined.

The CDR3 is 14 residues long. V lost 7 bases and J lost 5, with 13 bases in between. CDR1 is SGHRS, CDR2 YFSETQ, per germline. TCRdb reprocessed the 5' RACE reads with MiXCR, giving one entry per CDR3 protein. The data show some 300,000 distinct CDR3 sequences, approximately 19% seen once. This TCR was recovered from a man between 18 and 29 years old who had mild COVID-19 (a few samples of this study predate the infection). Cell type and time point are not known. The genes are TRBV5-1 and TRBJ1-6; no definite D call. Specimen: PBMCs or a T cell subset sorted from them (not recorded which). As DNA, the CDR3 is TGCGCCAGCTCCCCAACAGAGAATAATTCACCCCTCCACTTT. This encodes CASSPTENNSPLHF.